The sequence of this T cell receptor beta chain was determined in a study of T cell changes during pregnancy in multiple sclerosis. Clones were read by immunoSEQ multiplex PCR, and TCRdb kept only the in-frame ones, dropping some. The table lists approximately 70,000 clones, roughly nine tenths of them singletons. The source was peripheral blood, collected after pregnancy. The clonotype comes from a female donor with multiple sclerosis, enrolled in a pregnancy study.

This CDR3 reads CATSRHGGGERGYTF. In DNA, the CDR3 is TGTGCCACCAGCAGGCACGGGGGGGGAGAGCGTGGCTACACCTTC. This rearrangement joins TRBV15 to TRBJ1-2, with TRBD1 as a possible D gene (5 bases). The CDR3 is 15 residues long. The V end was cut by 3 bases, the J end by 7 bases, with 18 bases between. Germline V CDR1 and CDR2: LNHNV, YYDKDF (reference sequence).